These T cell receptor beta chains were read from a single sample in a study of cytomegalovirus exposure and HLA in healthy donors. Produced via immunoSEQ multiplex PCR; TCRdb's table is partial and in-frame only. The data show about 110,000 clones, about 83% seen once. Sequencing input: PBMCs. All receptors derive from a female donor in good health and CMV-seropositive. Both conserved end residues are part of each CDR3.

V: TRBV2
J: TRBJ2-7
CDR3: CASVRTSGSGEQYF

V: TRBV6-5
J: TRBJ2-5
CDR3: CASSYLGERTQYF

V: TRBV9
J: TRBJ2-2
CDR3: CASSDPGLAGKPGELFF

V: TRBV7-9
J: TRBJ2-7
CDR3: CASSLAGGREQYF

V: TRBV2
J: TRBJ1-6
CDR3: CASTGQSSYNSPLHF

V: TRBV7-8
J: TRBJ2-1
CDR3: CASSLQGVYNEQFF

V: TRBV15
J: TRBJ1-1
CDR3: CATSSWGLGTEAFF

V: TRBV7-2
J: TRBJ2-5
CDR3: CASSPGTSGRKTQYF

V: TRBV5-4
J: TRBJ1-1
CDR3: CASSLGQGRMNTEAFF

V: TRBV6-1
J: TRBJ1-2
CDR3: CASVSSGQGYGYTF

V: TRBV27
J: TRBJ1-1
CDR3: CASSLSIRGRGNTEAFF

V: TRBV27
J: TRBJ1-6
CDR3: CASSSTGAGSYNSPLHF

V: TRBV5-1
J: TRBJ1-5
CDR3: CASSRTGGDQPQHF

V: TRBV7-9
J: TRBJ1-6
CDR3: CASSLGGSYNSPLHF

V: TRBV11-1
J: TRBJ2-7
CDR3: CASTLPAGGIFYEQYF